These 3 T cell receptor beta chains were all obtained from the same sample, sequenced in a study of shared clonotypes between healthy human individuals (TCRdb year 2020). Receptor libraries were prepared by the immunoSEQ multiplex PCR assay. As stored in TCRdb, this immuneACCESS dataset retains in-frame rearrangements with V and J assigned. A fraction of the clones does not appear; measured against another copy, unresolved V genes explain less than half of the discrepancy, and the remainder lacks a known reason. The sample profile shows 800,000 to 1,200,000 clones; approximately 78% of them were found once. The leading ten clones occupy under 0.65% of the sample. The sequencing sample was made of memory CD4+ T cells from PBMCs. The cell subset or site label on this specimen signifies: CD45RA-negative fraction. These receptor sequences come from a man between 18 and 35 years old in good health. Some clones in this sample may be carry-over from other donors' samples.

CDR3 loop: CASSLLSAGGDTQYF. DNA for the CDR3: TGTGCCAGCAGCTTATTATCCGCAGGGGGAGATACGCAGTATTTT. The V gene is TRBV7-3, the J gene TRBJ2-3, with 7 bases lining up with TRBD1. Germline trimming cut 2 bases from V and 5 bases from J; bases unmatched to any gene: 7. Germline-derived CDR1 and CDR2 are SGHTA and FQGTGA. CDR3 length equals 15 residues.

There are many counts of this clone. The rearrangement joins TRBV7-2 to TRBJ2-5; D ambiguous. Germline assignment: CDR1 SGHTA and CDR2 FQGNSA. CDR3 size: 12 residues. V was clipped by 5 bases and J by 10 bases, with 14 bases between them. CDR3 coding DNA: TGTGCCAGCAGCGCTCCAGGAGCCAGCCAGTACTTC. It codes for CASSAPGASQYF.

The chain combines TRBV5-4 with TRBJ2-1, with TRBD2 matching over 14 bases. The CDR3 consists of 18 residues. The germline V gene has CDR1 SGHNT and CDR2 YYREEE (reference sequence). Trimming took 0 bases from V and 9 from J; bases not matched to a gene: 11. CDR3 residues: CASSLGGPGLAGVLEQFF. In DNA form, the CDR3 reads TGTGCCAGCAGCTTGGGGGGACCGGGACTAGCGGGAGTGCTTGAGCAGTTCTTC. The variable domain in full, with the rest retrieved from reference TRBV5-4 and TRBJ2-1, is ETGVTQSPTHLIKTRGQQVTLRCSSQSGHNTVSWYQQALGQGPQFIFQYYREEENGRGNFPPRFSGLQFPNYSSELNVNALELDDSALYLCASSLGGPGLAGVLEQFFGPGTRLTVL.